This T cell receptor (beta chain) derives from a study of CD8 T cells in Susac syndrome. RNA totalling roughly 0.45 to 1 ug underwent reverse transcription with random hexamers. TCRdb fed the immunoSEQ multiplex PCR reads into MiXCR, producing one record per CDR3 protein. Here the sample spans 75,000 to 100,000 distinct CDR3 sequences, 90% to 95% being singletons. CDR3 length: 13 residues. CDR1 and CDR2 from the germline V gene are LNHDA and SQIVND (reference sequence). Germline trimming cut 4 bases from V and 6 bases from J; bases unmatched to any gene: 1. Sequencing input: CD8+ T cells from PBMCs. The chain joins TRBV19 to TRBJ2-7; TRBD2 matches at 12 bases. This receptor was obtained from a human donor with Susac syndrome. CDR3 in DNA: TGTGCCAGTAGTACACTAGCGGGAGGCGAGCAGTACTTC. Residues: CASSTLAGGEQYF.